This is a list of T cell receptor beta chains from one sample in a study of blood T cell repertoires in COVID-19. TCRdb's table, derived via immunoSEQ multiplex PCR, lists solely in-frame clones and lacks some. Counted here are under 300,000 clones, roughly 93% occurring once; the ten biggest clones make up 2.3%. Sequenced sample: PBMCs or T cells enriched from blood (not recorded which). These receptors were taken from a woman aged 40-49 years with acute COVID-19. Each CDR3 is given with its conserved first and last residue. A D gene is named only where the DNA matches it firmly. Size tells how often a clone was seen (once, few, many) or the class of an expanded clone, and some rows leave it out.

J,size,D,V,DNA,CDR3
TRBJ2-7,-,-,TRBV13,TGTGCCAGCAGCTTTTTTGAAGGCGGGGATTACGAGCAGTACTTC,CASSFFEGGDYEQYF
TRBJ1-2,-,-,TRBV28,TGTGCCAGCAGCCCCCCCCGGCCCGCGGGGTATGGCTACACCTTC,CASSPPRPAGYGYTF
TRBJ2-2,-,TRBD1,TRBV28,TGTGCCAGCAGGGGGGACAGAAGGAACACCGGGGAGCTGTTTTTT,CASRGDRRNTGELFF
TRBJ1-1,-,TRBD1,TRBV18,TGTGCCAGCTCACAAACGGGACAGGGAGGGAACACTGAAGCTTTCTTT,CASSQTGQGGNTEAFF
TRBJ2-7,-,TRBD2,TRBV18,TGTGCCAGCTCACCCACGACTAGCGGGGGGAGCTCCTACGAGCAGTACTTC,CASSPTTSGGSSYEQYF
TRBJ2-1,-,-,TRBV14,TGTGCCAGCAGCCAATCTTTCATCACTAGCCGGAATGAGCAGTTCTTC,CASSQSFITSRNEQFF
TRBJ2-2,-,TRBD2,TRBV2,TGTGCCAGCAGTGTTAGCGGGAGGGCCGGGGAGCTGTTTTTT,CASSVSGRAGELFF
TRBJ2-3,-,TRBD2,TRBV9,TGTGCCAGCAGCGTAGGACTAGCGGGAGGGTCGCTGGCAGATACGCAGTATTTT,CASSVGLAGGSLADTQYF
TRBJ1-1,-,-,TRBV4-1,TGCGCCAGCAGCCATCCGGGTAGAGGGACTGAAGCTTTCTTT,CASSHPGRGTEAFF
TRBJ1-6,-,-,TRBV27,TGTGCCAGCAGTTTTCGGGGAATTAATTCACCCCTCCACTTT,CASSFRGINSPLHF
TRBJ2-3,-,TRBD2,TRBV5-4,TGTGCCAGCAGCTTAAGTGGCGGGAGAGTTACCACAGATACGCAGTATTTT,CASSLSGGRVTTDTQYF
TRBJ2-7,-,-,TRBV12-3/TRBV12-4,TGTGCCAGCAGCCGGGGGACCTACGAGCAGTACTTC,CASSRGTYEQYF
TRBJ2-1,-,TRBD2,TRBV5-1,TGCGCCAGCAGCCCGACTAGCAGCGGTGAGCAGTTCTTC,CASSPTSSGEQFF
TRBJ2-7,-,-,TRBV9,TGTGCCAGCAGCCCGCAGGTGAGCTCCTACGAGCAGTACTTC,CASSPQVSSYEQYF
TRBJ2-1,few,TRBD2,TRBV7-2,TGTGCCAGCAGCCCCCCCGGGACTAGTCAGAAGAATGAGCAGTTCTTC,CASSPPGTSQKNEQFF
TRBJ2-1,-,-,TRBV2,TGTGCCAGCAGTGAATACCAGAACAATGAGCAGTTCTTC,CASSEYQNNEQFF
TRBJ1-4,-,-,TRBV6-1,TGTGCCAGCAGTGACTCGGGGACATCTAATGAAAAACTGTTTTTT,CASSDSGTSNEKLFF
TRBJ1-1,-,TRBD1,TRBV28,TGTGCCAGCAGTACCGCCGGACAGGACACGAACACTGAAGCTTTCTTT,CASSTAGQDTNTEAFF
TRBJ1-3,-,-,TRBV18,TGTGCCAGCTCACCGCAGTACTCTGGAAACACCATATATTTT,CASSPQYSGNTIYF
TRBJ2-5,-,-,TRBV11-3,TGTGCCAGCAGCTACTTTCTAGCAGAACAAGAGACCCAGTACTTC,CASSYFLAEQETQYF
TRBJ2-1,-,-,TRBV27,TGTGCCAGCAGTTTAGGTTGGTCCCTTAGCTACAATGAGCAGTTCTTC,CASSLGWSLSYNEQFF
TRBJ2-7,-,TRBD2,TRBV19,TGTGCCAGTAGTATAGCGGCGGGGGGGCCCTACGAGCAGTACTTC,CASSIAAGGPYEQYF
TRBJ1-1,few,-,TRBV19,TGTGCCAGCACCAGGGATGGAAACACTGAAGCTTTCTTT,CASTRDGNTEAFF
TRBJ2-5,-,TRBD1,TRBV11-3,TGTGCCAGCAGCACCAGGGGGTGGGAGACCCAGTACTTC,CASSTRGWETQYF
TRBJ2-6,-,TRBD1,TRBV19,TGTGCCAGTAGGGCAGGGGGCTTCTCCTCTGGGGCCAACGTCCTGACTTTC,CASRAGGFSSGANVLTF
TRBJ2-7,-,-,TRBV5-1,TGCGCCAGCAGCCTCTTTGGGGGGCGAGCGGGAAGAGCCTACGAGCAGTACTTC,CASSLFGGRAGRAYEQYF
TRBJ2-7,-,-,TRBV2,TGTGCCAGCAATTCCGGGGAAGTTGGGATTGAGCAGTACTTC,CASNSGEVGIEQYF